The following is a T cell receptor (beta chain) sequence with its context. The PCR employed 60 Vbeta primers together with 13 Jbeta primers. TCRdb's copy holds only in-frame clones and misses some; the assay was immunoSEQ multiplex PCR. The sample has 100,000 or so clones; 69% are singletons. This CDR3 is built from 13 residues. Trimming took 7 bases from V and 9 from J; bases not matched to a gene: 12. Germline V lookup: CDR1 SQVTM, CDR2 ANQGSEA. This sample was included in a study of cytomegalovirus exposure and HLA in healthy donors. Sequenced material: PBMCs. This clonotype was sampled from a man younger than 40 in good health and CMV-seronegative. The chain employs TRBV29-1 and TRBJ2-1, with 7 bases identical to TRBD1. CDR3 nucleotide sequence: TGCAGCGGTGGACAGGTTGATAGTGGTGAGCAGTTCTTC. Protein sequence: CSGGQVDSGEQFF.